Below, 29 T cell receptor beta chains from the same sample are listed, as sequenced in a study of vaccination and CD4 T cells after COVID-19. These receptors' antigens are unknown. Treatment of the sample: roughly 11-day PBMC culture with coronavirus spike peptide pools or control peptides (ViraFEST assay). Cultured CD4+ T-cell DNA underwent Oncomine TCR Beta short-read sequencing. TCRdb analysed the PCR reads with MiXCR anew, one entry per CDR3 protein. This table holds roughly 5,200 distinct CDR3 sequences, around 32% found once. The sample here was CD4+ T cells from blood, cultured in vitro, taken after SARS-CoV-2 vaccination. All receptors come from a human donor who had recovered from COVID-19.

Only a few counts were recorded for this clonotype. The CDR3 loop is CASSLAGYPYEQYF. CDR3 nucleotides: TGTGCCAGCAGTTTAGCAGGGTACCCCTACGAGCAGTACTTC. The V call is TRBV27, the J call TRBJ2-7; a possible D gene is TRBD1 (5 bases). The CDR3 spans 14 residues. The germline V gene has CDR1 MNHEY and CDR2 SMNVEV (reference sequence). The V gene lost 2 bases and the J gene lost 2 bases, with 10 bases spanning the gap.

This clonotype was counted a single time. The chain couples TRBV28 to TRBJ2-1; no reliable D call. This CDR3 is built from 12 residues. Germline V CDR1 and CDR2: MDHEN, SYDVKM. Trimming removed 2 bases from V and 9 bases from J, with 8 bases in between. The CDR3 sequence is CASSLRQVEQFF. Written as DNA, the CDR3 is TGTGCCAGCAGTTTAAGGCAGGTTGAGCAGTTCTTC.

The chain uses TRBV7-2 and TRBJ2-7; possibly TRBD2 for D (6 bases). V lost 2 bases, J lost 2 bases, and 16 bases lay in between. This CDR3 has 16 amino acids. The germline CDR1 and CDR2 sequences are SGHTA and FQGNSA. In DNA form, the CDR3 reads TGTGCCAGCAGCTTAAAAGCGGGCCGGGCTACCTACGAGCAGTACTTC. It is translated as CASSLKAGRATYEQYF.

This clonotype was picked up a small number of times. This chain uses TRBV7-2 with TRBJ1-2, with 8 bases fitting TRBD1. The germline gives CDR1 SGHTA, CDR2 FQGNSA. V dropped 5 bases and J dropped 7; count of bases not matched to a gene: 9. CDR3 length equals 14 residues. The CDR3 DNA reads TGTGCCAGCAGCGATGGACAGGGAAGATTTGGCTACACCTTC. As protein: CASSDGQGRFGYTF.

J is TRBJ1-2 and V is TRBV28; D remains unclear. The CDR3 spans 12 residues. Germline V CDR1 and CDR2: MDHEN, SYDVKM. V was clipped by 5 bases and J by 6 bases, with 10 bases between them. CDR3 DNA sequence: TGTGCCAGCAGTACCCCCTACGATGGCTACACCTTC. Amino acid sequence: CASSTPYDGYTF.

The CDR3, as DNA: TGTGCCAGCAGCTTAGCTCATAGCAGACAAGAGACCCAGTACTTC. Translation gives CASSLAHSRQETQYF. This rearrangement joins TRBV7-6 to TRBJ2-5; D remains ambiguous. The CDR3 is made up of 15 amino acids. Between the trimmed V and J ends, which lost 0 bases and 2 bases, there was a span of 10 bases. Germline V gene sequence: CDR1 SGHVS, CDR2 FNYEAQ.

This clonotype is labeled large (0.1 to 1%). CDR3 nucleotide sequence: TGCAGTAGCCCCAGCAGTTCCTCCTATAATTCACCCCTCCACTTT. This gives the protein CSSPSSSSYNSPLHF. The chain is built from TRBV20-1 and TRBJ1-6; D gene ambiguous. The V and J ends lost 8 bases and 0 bases respectively, with 14 bases between them. The CDR3 consists of 15 residues. Per germline, CDR1 DFQATT and CDR2 SNEGSKA (reference sequence).

J is TRBJ2-7 and V is TRBV2, with D uncertain. Germline lookup yields CDR1 SNHLY and CDR2 FYNNEI. The CDR3 is 11 residues long. Trimming removed 3 bases at V and 4 bases at J, with 4 bases between. The CDR3 loop reads CASSEGYEQYF. For the CDR3, the DNA is TGTGCCAGCAGTGAGGGGTACGAGCAGTACTTC.

In its sample, this clonotype is medium-sized. This rearrangement joins TRBV20-1 to TRBJ1-2; D is uncertain. Germline assignment: CDR1 DFQATT and CDR2 SNEGSKA (reference sequence). The CDR3 has 15 amino acids. V dropped 3 bases and J dropped 7 bases, with 21 bases sitting between them. CDR3 bases: TGCAGTGCTAGGCCCTCCGGGGAGGCCTCTATTGGCTACACCTTC. Amino acid sequence: CSARPSGEASIGYTF.

The rearrangement links TRBV11-3 to TRBJ1-1; TRBD1 aligns across 7 bases. V lost 2 bases, J lost 11 bases, and 8 bases stayed unmatched. There are 13 residues in the CDR3. The V gene's germline CDR1 is SGHNT and CDR2 YENEEA. The CDR3 loop is CASSLNTAGGAFF. CDR3 coding DNA: TGTGCCAGCAGCTTAAACACTGCAGGGGGTGCTTTCTTT.

This chain uses TRBV5-1 with TRBJ2-7; unclear D gene. With 10 bases removed from V and 4 bases from J, the gap between germline ends came to 15 bases. CDR3 length equals 12 residues. Germline V gives CDR1 SGHRS, CDR2 YFSETQ. The CDR3 region has the DNA TGCGCCCAGAACTACGACGTTTACGAGCAGTACTTC. Its protein is CAQNYDVYEQYF.

The CDR3 sequence: CASSRIRGQTDTQYF. CDR3 in DNA: TGTGCCAGCAGCCGCATCAGGGGGCAAACAGATACGCAGTATTTT. The chain couples TRBV28 to TRBJ2-3; the match to TRBD1 covers 8 bases. This CDR3 region has 15 residues. The V and J ends lost 6 bases and 3 bases, in that order; junction bases with no gene match: 8. The V gene's germline CDR1 is MDHEN and CDR2 SYDVKM.

The CDR3 region has the DNA TGCGCCAGACCCTGGACTAGCTCGGATGAGCAGTTCTTC. It specifies CARPWTSSDEQFF. V usage is TRBV23-1 and J usage is TRBJ2-1; TRBD2 matches at 8 bases. TRBV23-1 is recorded as an ORF, its role being uncertain. The CDR3 loop spans 13 amino acids. Losses at the gene ends were 9 bases for V and 8 bases for J; bases not matched to a gene: 9.

The chain employs TRBV27 and TRBJ2-7, with 8 positions matching TRBD1. The CDR3 length is 17 residues. The V gene end was trimmed by 2 bases and the J gene end by 1 base; junction bases not matched to a gene: 10. The germline V gene has CDR1 MNHEY and CDR2 SMNVEV (reference sequence). This CDR3 is CASSLVRTGWGSYEQYF. Here the CDR3 DNA reads TGTGCCAGCAGTTTAGTCCGGACAGGGTGGGGATCCTACGAGCAGTACTTC.

This chain connects TRBV2 to TRBJ2-7; D is undetermined. The CDR3 consists of 13 residues. The V gene's germline CDR1 is SNHLY and CDR2 FYNNEI. Trimming took off 7 bases at V and 0 bases at J, with 10 bases between the two ends. The CDR3 spells CASKADTSYEQYF. As DNA, the CDR3 is TGTGCCAGCAAGGCTGATACCTCCTACGAGCAGTACTTC.

The chain carries TRBV20-1 and TRBJ2-7; 11 nucleotides agree with TRBD2. The length of the CDR3 is 16 residues. Germline lookup yields CDR1 DFQATT and CDR2 SNEGSKA (reference sequence). V was clipped by 0 bases and J by 4 bases; unmatched bases: 8. The CDR3 sequence is CSARDPHRTSGYEQYF. CDR3 bases: TGCAGTGCTAGAGATCCGCACCGGACTAGCGGGTACGAGCAGTACTTC.

Of note for this clonotype: A read error may explain this, as a much larger clone is one base away. The rearrangement joins TRBV27 to TRBJ2-5, with 8 bases fitting TRBD2. The germline gives CDR1 MNHEY, CDR2 SMNVEV (reference sequence). The CDR3 consists of 20 residues. V dropped 5 bases and J dropped 5; count of bases not matched to a gene: 25. CDR3 nucleotides: TGTGCCAGCAGTCCTAGCCCCCCACGGGCTAGCGGGCGGCACTGGGAGACCCAGTACTTC. Translated, it gives CASSPSPPRASGRHWETQYF.

This clonotype was counted a few times. The chain is built from TRBV27 and TRBJ1-1; D gene uncertain. The CDR3 length is 13 residues. Germline V gene data show CDR1 as MNHEY and CDR2 as SMNVEV (reference sequence). V dropped 6 bases and J dropped 3 bases, with 11 bases sitting between them. CDR3 coding DNA: TGTGCCAGCAGCCTTAACCGGTACACTGAAGCTTTCTTT. Translating gives CASSLNRYTEAFF.

V usage is TRBV6-1 and J usage is TRBJ1-5, with unresolved D. Germline CDR1 is MNHNS and CDR2 is SASEGT. Between the trimmed V and J ends, which lost 7 bases and 0 bases, there was a span of 10 bases. The CDR3 spans 14 residues. In DNA, the CDR3 is TGTGCCAGCACGATCTGGGGTAGCAATCAGCCCCAGCATTTT. Protein sequence: CASTIWGSNQPQHF.

This clonotype was found a few times. J is TRBJ1-2 and V is TRBV6-1; weak D call: TRBD1 (6 bases). Trimming left V 5 bases short and J 8 bases short, with 15 bases between. This CDR3 is 13 amino acids long. Germline lookup yields CDR1 MNHNS and CDR2 SASEGT. The CDR3 reads CASSRQVIGGYTF. In DNA form, the CDR3 reads TGTGCCAGCAGTCGACAGGTAATCGGAGGCTACACCTTC.

The V gene is TRBV19, the J gene TRBJ1-2; TRBD1 agrees at 9 bases. This CDR3 spans 14 amino acids. The germline V gene has CDR1 LNHDA and CDR2 SQIVND (reference sequence). Trimming removed 5 bases from V and 3 bases from J; junction bases left unmatched: 4. The CDR3 nucleotides read TGTGCCAGTAGTCCGACAGGGGGAGACTATGGCTACACCTTC. Translating gives CASSPTGGDYGYTF.

This clonotype is judged medium-sized (0.01 to 0.1%). The CDR3 region has the DNA TGCGCCTCCCGGGGGGGACTAGCGGGGTCCAATGAGCAGTTCTTC. Translating it yields CASRGGLAGSNEQFF. The J gene is TRBJ2-1, the V gene TRBV4-1, with 13 bases that match TRBD2. The CDR3 consists of 15 residues. Germline V gene lookup returns CDR1 MGHRA and CDR2 YSYEKL. V shed 11 bases and J 6 bases; nucleotides not matched to a gene: 10.

This clonotype was counted only a few times. The chain uses TRBV28 and TRBJ2-7; D unclear. This CDR3 is 11 amino acids long. The V gene lost 5 bases and the J gene lost 6 bases, with 8 bases spanning the gap. The germline V gene has CDR1 MDHEN and CDR2 SYDVKM. The CDR3 DNA follows: TGTGCCAGCAGTGGACCCGTCGAGCAGTACTTC. Residues: CASSGPVEQYF.

The chain employs TRBV19 and TRBJ1-5, with TRBD1 as a possible D gene (6 bases). Germline CDR1 LNHDA, CDR2 SQIVND (reference sequence). This CDR3 has 16 amino acids. The germline V and J ends were trimmed by 2 bases and 2 bases, with 13 bases remaining between them. The CDR3 DNA reads TGTGCCAGTAGTATACCGACAGGAGTAGGCAATCAGCCCCAGCATTTT. Translating gives CASSIPTGVGNQPQHF. Using reference TRBV19 and TRBJ1-5 for the parts outside the CDR3, the full variable domain is DGGITQSPKYLFRKEGQNVTLSCEQNLNHDAMYWYRQDPGQGLRLIYYSQIVNDFQKGDIAEGYSVSREKKESFPLTVTSAQKNPTAFYLCASSIPTGVGNQPQHFGDGTRLSIL.

CDR3 sequence reads: CASSSSGTGSYEQYF. The CDR3 nucleotides read TGTGCCAGCAGTTCGTCCGGGACAGGGTCCTACGAGCAGTACTTC. The genes are TRBV28 and TRBJ2-7, with 9 positions matching TRBD1. This CDR3 has 15 residues. The ends lost 4 bases at V and 1 base at J; junction bases unmatched: 5. Germline CDR1 and CDR2: MDHEN and SYDVKM. Full variable domain (remainder filled in from reference TRBV28 and TRBJ2-7): DVKVTQSSRYLVKRTGEKVFLECVQDMDHENMFWYRQDPGLGLRLIYFSYDVKMKEKGDIPEGYSVSREKKERFSLILESASTNQTSMYLCASSSSGTGSYEQYFGPGTRLTVT.

The chain uses TRBV7-2 and TRBJ2-2; TRBD1 aligns across 10 bases. Trimming took 1 base from V and 6 from J; bases not matched to a gene: 5. This CDR3 comprises 16 residues. CDR1 and CDR2 from the germline V gene are SGHTA and FQGNSA. This CDR3 is CASSLGGQGSAGELFF. For the CDR3, the DNA is TGTGCCAGCAGCTTAGGGGGACAGGGGTCGGCCGGGGAGCTGTTTTTT.

This clonotype is medium-sized in the sample. This chain uses TRBV27 with TRBJ2-7; D not resolved. Germline CDR1 reads MNHEY; CDR2 reads SMNVEV (reference sequence). CDR3 length equals 13 residues. The V end lost 3 bases, the J end lost 5 bases, and 11 bases lay between the germline ends. The CDR3 spells CASSLNLLNEQYF. As DNA, the CDR3 is TGTGCCAGCAGTTTGAATCTTCTCAACGAGCAGTACTTC.

This clonotype was found a few times. V usage is TRBV19 and J usage is TRBJ1-2; TRBD1 matches at 7 bases. CDR1 is LNHDA and CDR2 is SQIVND in the germline V gene (reference sequence). J was trimmed by 3 bases and V by 5 bases; bases with no gene match: 9. CDR3 size: 15 residues. Here the CDR3 reads CASSRMEGADYGYTF. CDR3 in DNA: TGTGCCAGTAGTCGTATGGAGGGGGCTGACTATGGCTACACCTTC.

In its sample, this clonotype is medium-sized (0.01 to 0.1%). The V and J genes are TRBV20-1 and TRBJ2-3, with 11 nucleotides matching TRBD2. This CDR3 has 15 amino acids. CDR1 and CDR2 (germline): DFQATT, SNEGSKA (reference sequence). With V trimmed by 0 bases and J by 6 bases, 5 bases remained unmatched. This CDR3 is CSARDLRLAGDTQYF. In nucleotides, the CDR3 is TGCAGTGCTAGAGATCTGAGACTAGCGGGGGATACGCAGTATTTT.